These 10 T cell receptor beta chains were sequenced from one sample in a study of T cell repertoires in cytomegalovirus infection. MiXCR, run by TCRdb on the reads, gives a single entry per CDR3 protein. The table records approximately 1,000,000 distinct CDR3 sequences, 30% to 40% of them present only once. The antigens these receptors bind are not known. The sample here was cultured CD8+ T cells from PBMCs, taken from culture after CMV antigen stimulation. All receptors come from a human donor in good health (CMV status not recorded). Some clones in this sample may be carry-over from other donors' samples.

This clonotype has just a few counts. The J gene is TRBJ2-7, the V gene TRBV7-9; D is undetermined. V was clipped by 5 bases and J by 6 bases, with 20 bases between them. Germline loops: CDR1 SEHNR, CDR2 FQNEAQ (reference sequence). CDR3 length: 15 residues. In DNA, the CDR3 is TGTGCCAGCAGCCCCTTGGGTCGCCAAGAGCTCGAGCAGTACGTC. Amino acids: CASSPLGRQELEQYV.

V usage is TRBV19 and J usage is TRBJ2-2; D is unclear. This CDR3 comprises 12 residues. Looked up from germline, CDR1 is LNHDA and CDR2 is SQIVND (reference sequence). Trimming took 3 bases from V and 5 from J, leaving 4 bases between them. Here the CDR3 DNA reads TGTGCCAGTAGTATTCAAACCGGGGAGCTGTTTTTT. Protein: CASSIQTGELFF.

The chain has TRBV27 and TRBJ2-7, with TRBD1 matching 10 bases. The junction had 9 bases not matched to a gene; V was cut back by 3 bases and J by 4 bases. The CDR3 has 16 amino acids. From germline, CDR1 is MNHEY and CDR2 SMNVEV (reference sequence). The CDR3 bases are TGTGCCAGCAGTTTCTCCGGGACAGGGGTATCTTACGAGCAGTACTTC. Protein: CASSFSGTGVSYEQYF.

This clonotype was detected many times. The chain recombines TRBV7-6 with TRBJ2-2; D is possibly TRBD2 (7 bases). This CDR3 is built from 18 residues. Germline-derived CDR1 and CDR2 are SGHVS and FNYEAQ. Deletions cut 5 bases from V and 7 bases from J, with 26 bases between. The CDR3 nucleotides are TGTGCCAGCAGCCCAAGCTGGGGGGGCGGTATGGACGGCGGGGAGCTGTTTTTT. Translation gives CASSPSWGGGMDGGELFF.

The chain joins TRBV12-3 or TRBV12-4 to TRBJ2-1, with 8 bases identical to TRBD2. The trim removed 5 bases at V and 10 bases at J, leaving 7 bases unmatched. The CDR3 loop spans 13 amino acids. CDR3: CASSPPGGEEQFF. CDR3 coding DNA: TGTGCCAGCAGTCCGCCCGGGGGGGAGGAGCAGTTCTTC.

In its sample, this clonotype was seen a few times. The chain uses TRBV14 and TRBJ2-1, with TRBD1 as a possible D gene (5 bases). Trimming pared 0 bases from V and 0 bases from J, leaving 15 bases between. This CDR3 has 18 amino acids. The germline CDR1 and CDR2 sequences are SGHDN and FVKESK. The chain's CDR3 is CASSQDHAYRSSYNEQFF. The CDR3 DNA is TGTGCCAGCAGCCAAGATCACGCCTACAGGAGCTCCTACAATGAGCAGTTCTTC.

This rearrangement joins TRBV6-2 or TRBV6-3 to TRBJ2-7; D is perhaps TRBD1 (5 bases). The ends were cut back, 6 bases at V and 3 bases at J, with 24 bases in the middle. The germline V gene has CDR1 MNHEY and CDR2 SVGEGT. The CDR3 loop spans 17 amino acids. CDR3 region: CASSSVFRQRPFYEQYV. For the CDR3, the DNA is TGTGCCAGCAGCTCCGTTTTCCGACAGAGGCCGTTCTACGAGCAGTACGTC.

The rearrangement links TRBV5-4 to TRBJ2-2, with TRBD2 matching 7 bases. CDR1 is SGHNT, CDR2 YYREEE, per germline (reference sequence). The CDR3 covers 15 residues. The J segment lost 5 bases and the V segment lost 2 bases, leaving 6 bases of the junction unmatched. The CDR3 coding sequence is TGTGCCAGCAGCTTTTGGAGGGAGGGAACCGGGGAGCTGTTTTTT. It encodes CASSFWREGTGELFF.

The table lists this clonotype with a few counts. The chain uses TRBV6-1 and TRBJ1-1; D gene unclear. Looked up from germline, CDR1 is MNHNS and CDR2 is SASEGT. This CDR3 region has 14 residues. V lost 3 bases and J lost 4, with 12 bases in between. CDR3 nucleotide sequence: TGTGCCAGCAGTGATGGGGTAATGGTCACTGAAGCTTTCTTT. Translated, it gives CASSDGVMVTEAFF.

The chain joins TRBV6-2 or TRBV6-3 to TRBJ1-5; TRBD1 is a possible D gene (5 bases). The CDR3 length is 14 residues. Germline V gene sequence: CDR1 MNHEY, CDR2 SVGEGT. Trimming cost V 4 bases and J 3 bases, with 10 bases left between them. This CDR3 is CASSWGGFNQPQHF. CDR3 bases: TGTGCCAGCAGTTGGGGGGGATTCAATCAGCCCCAGCATTTT.